This T cell receptor beta chain originates from a study of beta chain features in type 1 diabetes. Sorted populations were all over 98% pure. This clone was counted ten times or more. Its antigen is still unknown. Reverse transcription of all isolated RNA meant that expressed TCRB transcripts were sequenced. Sequencing was performed with immunoSEQ multiplex PCR; in TCRdb, only in-frame clones are kept and a portion is missing. Here the sample spans a few hundred thousand clones, about 10% being singletons. General study findings and limits: Short templates might get an advantage during PCR, and this would be equal in patients and controls. All four CD4+ subsets of Type 1 diabetes patients contained TCRB CDR3s that were moderately but significantly shorter.

This CDR3 comprises 14 residues. V was clipped by 0 bases and J by 8 bases, with 13 bases between them. What was sequenced was central memory CD4+ T cells from blood. This TCR was recovered from a man aged 25-45 years with type 1 diabetes. This chain connects TRBV23-1 to TRBJ1-1; D gene uncertain. TRBV23-1 counts as an open reading frame of uncertain function. CDR3 sequence: CASSQSDTAPEAFF. The CDR3 region has the DNA TGCGCCAGCAGTCAATCAGACACCGCTCCCGAAGCTTTCTTT.